One sample yielded the 3 T cell receptor beta chains listed below, sequenced in a study of T-cell reconstitution after alpha-beta-depleted transplantation in children. Researchers prepared the TCRbeta library using unique molecular identifiers, the study reports. MiXCR, applied by TCRdb to the PCR reads, yields one record per CDR3 protein. Altogether just over 950,000 distinct CDR3 sequences are present, about 26% being singletons, with the ten largest covering roughly 28%. The sample in question was PBMCs, mostly from graft donor cells, obtained 360 days after TCRalphabeta/CD19-depleted stem cell transplant. These receptors came from a boy under three years old who had a stem cell transplant for SCID, so the T cells may come from the graft donor.

This clonotype has a handful of counts. The gene calls are TRBV4-3 and TRBJ2-6, with D unresolved. V was shortened by 1 base and J by 0 bases, with 7 bases between the two germline ends. Germline V gene sequence: CDR1 LGHNA, CDR2 YSLEER. This CDR3 contains 16 residues. The CDR3 region has the DNA TGCGCCAGCAGCCAAGTCGTTAGCTCTGGGGCCAACGTCCTGACTTTC. Translating gives CASSQVVSSGANVLTF.

This chain connects TRBV9 to TRBJ2-1, with TRBD2 matching 13 bases. The CDR3 runs to 14 residues. J gave up 10 bases and V 4 bases, and 5 bases lay outside the gene matches. Per the germline V gene, CDR1 is SGDLS and CDR2 is YYNGEE. Written as DNA, the CDR3 is TGTGCCAGCAGCACACGGACTAGCGGGGGCGAGCAGTTCTTC. Amino acid sequence: CASSTRTSGGEQFF.

This clonotype was observed a handful of times. V and J are TRBV6-2 or TRBV6-3 and TRBJ2-7, with D possibly being TRBD1 or TRBD2 (5 bases each). Per the germline V gene, CDR1 is MNHEY and CDR2 is SVGEGT. CDR3 length equals 12 residues. V was shortened by 6 bases and J by 2 bases, with 8 bases between the two germline ends. CDR3 residues: CASRGVPYEQYF. In nucleotides, the CDR3 is TGTGCCAGCAGGGGGGTTCCCTACGAGCAGTACTTC.